This paragraph reports one T cell receptor beta chain. Antigen unknown. Using its own MiXCR run on the multiplex PCR reads, TCRdb lists one record per CDR3 protein. This table holds under 80,000 distinct CDR3 sequences, approximately 45% found once. Germline CDR1 and CDR2: GTSNPN and SVGIG (reference sequence). The CDR3 runs to 15 residues. The trim removed 8 bases at V and 1 base at J, leaving 7 bases unmatched. This sample is drawn from a study of breast tumors, draining lymph nodes, adjacent tissues. Study findings and constraints: Tumors had less TCR diversity than lymph nodes, more than nontumor tissue. Data fit most tumor T cells coming from lymph node, expanding in tumor. Luminal-like breast cancer showed significantly greater tumor-nontumor repertoire similarity than basal-like breast cancer did. The lymph node origin of tumor T cells was framed as consistent with a hypothesis, not demonstrated.

What was sequenced was breast tumor tissue. This chain links TRBV30 with TRBJ2-6, with TRBD1 matching over 8 bases. The clonotype comes from a female donor with breast cancer. Some clones in this sample may be carry-over from other donors' samples. The CDR3 here is CAGTGGISGANVLTF. CDR3 nucleotides: TGTGCCGGAACAGGGGGGATTTCTGGGGCCAACGTCCTGACTTTC. Looking up the rest from reference TRBV30 and TRBJ2-6 gives the full variable domain: SQTIHQWPATLVQPVGSPLSLECTVEGTSNPNLYWYRQAAGRGLQLLFYSVGIGQISSEVPQNLSASRPQDRQFILSSKKLLLSDSGFYLCAGTGGISGANVLTFGAGSRLTVL.